These T cell receptor beta chains were read from a single sample in a study of T cells in Graves' hyperthyroidism and ophthalmopathy. Via MiXCR, TCRdb re-called the multiplex PCR reads, giving one row per CDR3 protein. The profile shows under 750,000 distinct CDR3 sequences, around 19% of them singletons. The source material was blood. Receptors originate from a woman in her forties or fifties with Graves' hyperthyroidism that later progressed to Graves' ophthalmopathy. Each CDR3 is given with its conserved first and last residue. The D gene is left open where the match is weak. Clone sizes are given selectively: once, few, many, or a class where the clone is expanded.

>TRBJ2-5|TRBV7-9|NA|many
TGTGCCAGCAGCTTGGGTGGCATACGGCAAGAGACCCAGTACTTC
CASSLGGIRQETQYF
>TRBJ1-2|TRBV27|TRBD1|few
TGTGCCAGCAGTCCCGGACAGGGTAGCTACTATGGCTACACCTTC
CASSPGQGSYYGYTF
>TRBJ1-2|TRBV3-1|NA|NA
TGTGCCAGCAGCCGCAGAAGGACATTCAACTATGGCTACGCCTTC
CASSRRRTFNYGYAF
>TRBJ1-1|TRBV13|TRBD1|NA
TGTGCCAGCAGCTCGGACAGGGAAAATTATAACACTGAAGCTTTCTTT
CASSSDRENYNTEAFF
>TRBJ1-4|TRBV27|NA|few
TGTGCCAGCACCAGGGGAGATGAAAAACTGTTTTTT
CASTRGDEKLFF
>TRBJ2-7|TRBV7-8|NA|many
TGTGCCAGCAGCCCGGAGACGGCCTCCTACGAGCAGTACTTC
CASSPETASYEQYF
>TRBJ2-7|TRBV20-1|NA|many
TGCAGTGCGGCAGTAGGGGCATCCTACGAGCAGTACTTC
CSAAVGASYEQYF
>TRBJ1-5|TRBV30|NA|few
TGTGCCTGGAGTACTGGGGACAATCAGCCCCAGCATTTT
CAWSTGDNQPQHF
>TRBJ1-4|TRBV20-1|NA|few
TGCAGTGCTTTCAGAAATGAAAAACTGTTTTTT
CSAFRNEKLFF
>TRBJ2-7|TRBV20-1|NA|many
TGCAGTGCTAGCGGGGACCTCTCCTACGAGCAGTACTTC
CSASGDLSYEQYF
>TRBJ2-7|TRBV27|NA|few
TGTGCCAGCAGTTTGGTCCCCCAGCGGGCGCAGTACTTC
CASSLVPQRAQYF
>TRBJ2-7|TRBV6-5|NA|NA
TGTGCCAGCAGTTACTCTATTCGCAGGGTGGGAGGCTACGAGCAGTACTTC
CASSYSIRRVGGYEQYF
>TRBJ1-1|TRBV5-1|NA|many
TGTGCCAGCAGCCTCGAAACTGAAGCTTTCTTT
CASSLETEAFF
>TRBJ2-2|TRBV12-3/TRBV12-4|TRBD1|once
TGTGCCAGCAGTTTAGTGGTAACAGGGGGCACCGGGGAGCTGTTTTTT
CASSLVVTGGTGELFF
>TRBJ2-7|TRBV10-3|TRBD1|few
TGTGCCATCAGTGAGGGGGACAGCTCCTACGAGCAGTACTTC
CAISEGDSSYEQYF
>TRBJ2-2|TRBV6-1|TRBD1|few
TGTGCCAGCAGTGCCTTTACCTTAGGACAGGGGATGAACACCGGGGAGCTGTTTTTT
CASSAFTLGQGMNTGELFF
>TRBJ2-1|TRBV7-9|NA|NA
TGTGCCAGCAGCTTAGCGGGTATGTTGGATGAGCAGTTCTTC
CASSLAGMLDEQFF
>TRBJ1-1|TRBV5-1|NA|NA
TGCGCCAGCAGCGTGGGAGTTACTGAAGCTTTCTTT
CASSVGVTEAFF
>TRBJ2-5|TRBV7-2|NA|NA
TGTGCCAGCAGCCTACAGGCCTCCCAAGAGACCCAGTACTTC
CASSLQASQETQYF
>TRBJ1-1|TRBV6-2/TRBV6-3|TRBD1|few
TGTGCCAGCAGAACACCCCGAGGGACAGGGTGGGTAGCTTTCTTT
CASRTPRGTGWVAFF
>TRBJ1-2|TRBV6-1|NA|NA
TGTGCCAGCAGTGAAGTCTGGGGGAGCTATGGCTACACCTTC
CASSEVWGSYGYTF
>TRBJ1-5|TRBV20-1|NA|NA
TGCAGTACTGAGATCGGACAGCCCCAGCATTTT
CSTEIGQPQHF
>TRBJ2-2|TRBV5-1|TRBD2|few
TGCGCCAGCAGCTTCCAACTAGCGGGGGTTGACGGGGAGCTGTTTTTT
CASSFQLAGVDGELFF
>TRBJ2-7|TRBV27|TRBD1|NA
TGTGCCAGCAGAGGACAGGGTAGAGAGCAGTACTTC
CASRGQGREQYF
>TRBJ2-1|TRBV19|TRBD2|NA
TGTGCCAGTAGGACCAGCGGGGAAAACTCGTATGAGCAGTTCTTC
CASRTSGENSYEQFF
>TRBJ1-5|TRBV27|NA|few
TGTGCCAGACAGGAGGGTATTATGGATTCGCCCCAGCATTTT
CARQEGIMDSPQHF
>TRBJ1-6|TRBV12-3/TRBV12-4|NA|few
TGTGCCAGCACCTCGTGGGATTCACCCCTCCACTTT
CASTSWDSPLHF
>TRBJ1-4|TRBV6-1|NA|few
TGTGCCAGCAGCATAGGACAGTATAATGAAAAGCTGTTTTTT
CASSIGQYNEKLFF
>TRBJ2-3|TRBV7-2|NA|NA
TGTGCCAGCAGCTTAGCGCATATCACAGATACGCAGTATTTT
CASSLAHITDTQYF
>TRBJ1-1|TRBV30|NA|many
TGTGCCTGGAGAATAGGACCTGAAGCTTTCTTT
CAWRIGPEAFF
>TRBJ1-5|TRBV18|NA|many
TGTGCCAGCTCACCACTCGGGGGTAACGACAATCAGCCCCAGCATTTT
CASSPLGGNDNQPQHF
>TRBJ2-7|TRBV6-1|NA|once
TGTGCCAGCAGTGAAAGAGGACGGAGGGAATACGAGCAGTACTTC
CASSERGRREYEQYF
>TRBJ1-2|TRBV3-1|NA|few
TGTGCCAGCAGCCTGTTGGAGGGGTTCTATGGCTACACCTTC
CASSLLEGFYGYTF
>TRBJ2-5|TRBV20-1|TRBD2|many
TGCAGTGCTAGAGATCCGGGACTAGCTCCTGAGACCCAGTACTTC
CSARDPGLAPETQYF
>TRBJ2-2|TRBV30|TRBD2|NA
TGTGCCTGGGGTCGGGGGGGCTTCTCCGGGGAGCTGTTTTTT
CAWGRGGFSGELFF
>TRBJ1-1|TRBV5-1|NA|many
TGCGCCAGCAGCTTGGTCGGGCCAGAAGCTTTCTTT
CASSLVGPEAFF
>TRBJ2-1|TRBV3-1|NA|many
TGTGCCAGCAGCCAAGGGGTTGAGCAGTTCTTC
CASSQGVEQFF
>TRBJ2-3|TRBV6-1|NA|few
TGTGCCAGCCGGGACAAGAGCACAGATACGCAGTATTTT
CASRDKSTDTQYF
>TRBJ1-2|TRBV30|NA|many
TGTGCCTGGAGGTGGGGCAGGGAGATCTATGGCTACACCTTC
CAWRWGREIYGYTF
>TRBJ2-5|TRBV29-1|TRBD2|few
TGCAGCGTTGATGCCCCTGGACTAGCGGGGCAAGAGACCCAGTACTTC
CSVDAPGLAGQETQYF
>TRBJ1-6|TRBV20-1|NA|NA
TGCAGTGCTAGAGTCAGCTCCTCCGGCAATTCACCCCTCCACTTT
CSARVSSSGNSPLHF
>TRBJ2-1|TRBV18|TRBD2|NA
TGTGCCAGCTCACCAATTGCTAGCGGGGCTTACAATGAGCAGTTCTTC
CASSPIASGAYNEQFF
>TRBJ2-1|TRBV7-2|NA|many
TGTGCCAGCAGCTTAGGTAGCGGTGTTTACAATGAGCAGTTCTTC
CASSLGSGVYNEQFF
>TRBJ1-5|TRBV11-3|NA|few
TGTGCCAGCAGCTTGAAATTAGCCACCCCCAGGGACTACAATCAGCCCCAGCATTTT
CASSLKLATPRDYNQPQHF
>TRBJ2-6|TRBV11-2|NA|few
TGTGCCAGCAGTTTGGACAGAGCCTCTGGGGCCAACGTCCTGACTTTC
CASSLDRASGANVLTF
>TRBJ2-1|TRBV30|NA|many
TGTGCCTGGGATCCGGGGGTCTCCTACAATGAGCAGTTCTTC
CAWDPGVSYNEQFF
>TRBJ2-2|TRBV25-1|NA|NA
TGTGCCAGCAGTGGGGGTAGTCCCGGGGAGCTGTTTTTT
CASSGGSPGELFF
>TRBJ2-1|TRBV30|TRBD2|NA
TGTGCCTGGAGGACTAGCGGATGGTCCTACAATGAGCAGTTCTTC
CAWRTSGWSYNEQFF
>TRBJ2-7|TRBV7-9|TRBD1|NA
TGTGCCAGCAGCCCTGACCGGGACAGGGGGCGGTACGAGCAGTACTTC
CASSPDRDRGRYEQYF
>TRBJ2-3|TRBV29-1|NA|NA
TGCAGCGTTGCCAGAGCGTCTAGCACAGATACGCAGTATTTT
CSVARASSTDTQYF
>TRBJ1-1|TRBV11-2|NA|many
TGTGCCAGCAGCTTAGATCTGGGGGCTACTGAAGCTTTCTTT
CASSLDLGATEAFF
>TRBJ2-2|TRBV20-1|NA|NA
TGCAGTGCTAGACGAGGGACCAACACCGGGGAGCTGTTTTTT
CSARRGTNTGELFF
>TRBJ1-6|TRBV7-3|TRBD1|NA
TGTGCCAGCAGCTTAAGTACAGGGGGCTATTCACCCCTCCACTTT
CASSLSTGGYSPLHF
>TRBJ2-3|TRBV12-3/TRBV12-4|TRBD1|NA
TGTGCCAGCAGTTCAATAGGGGGGGGACAGGGGGTGACAGATACGCAGTATTTT
CASSSIGGGQGVTDTQYF
>TRBJ2-7|TRBV6-1|NA|few
TGTGCCAGCAAACCCACAGGAAGCTACCTCGAGCAGTACTTC
CASKPTGSYLEQYF
>TRBJ2-1|TRBV29-1|TRBD2|few
TGCAGCGTTGGCTTAAAGCGGGGAAGCTCCTACAATGAGCAGTTCTTC
CSVGLKRGSSYNEQFF
>TRBJ2-7|TRBV2|TRBD1|NA
TGTGCCAGCATCCGAGTCGGACAGGGGGTCTCCTACGAGCAGTACTTC
CASIRVGQGVSYEQYF
>TRBJ1-1|TRBV28|NA|NA
TGTGCCAGCAGTCTATTTTCGGGACTGCAGAACACTGAAGCTTTCTTT
CASSLFSGLQNTEAFF